Each of the 16 T cell receptor beta chains below was sequenced from the same sample in a study of STAT3 mutations in large granular lymphocyte leukemia. Overall study results and limits: In T-cell large granular lymphocyte leukemia, about half of patients showed multiple immunodominant subclonotypes.

Profiled with immunoSEQ multiplex PCR; TCRdb holds only in-frame clones, not every one. The table lists under 9,500 clones, 92% of them singletons. Their target antigens are unknown. Specimen: peripheral blood mononuclear cells. Receptors were obtained from a man aged 60-69 years with T-cell large granular lymphocyte leukemia. Some clones in this sample may be carry-over from other donors' samples.

The chain employs TRBV13 and TRBJ1-2; 8 bases are shared with TRBD1. Germline V lookup: CDR1 PRHDT, CDR2 FYEKMQ (reference sequence). V gave up 5 bases and J gave up 4 bases; unmatched junction bases: 6. The CDR3 loop spans 14 amino acids. The CDR3 sequence: CASSRTGGGYGYTF. CDR3 sequence (DNA): TGTGCCAGCAGCAGAACAGGGGGAGGCTATGGCTACACCTTC.

V and J are TRBV27 and TRBJ2-7, with 10 bases identical to TRBD2. V shed 4 bases, J shed 3 bases, and the junction held 3 bases outside the gene matches. CDR1 is MNHEY and CDR2 is SMNVEV in the germline V gene (reference sequence). The length of the CDR3 is 14 residues. CDR3 nucleotide sequence: TGTGCCAGCAGTTCTAGCGGGAGAATCTACGAGCAGTACTTC. It codes for CASSSSGRIYEQYF.

The CDR3 protein is CASSQDGLDTDTQYF. For the CDR3, the DNA is TGCGCCAGCAGCCAGGATGGACTGGACACAGATACGCAGTATTTT. V and J are TRBV4-3 and TRBJ2-3, with D perhaps TRBD2 (5 bases). V gave up 3 bases and J gave up 2 bases, with 12 bases separating them. Germline V lookup: CDR1 LGHNA, CDR2 YSLEER. The CDR3 consists of 15 residues.

V usage is TRBV28 and J usage is TRBJ1-1, with D possibly TRBD1 on 5 matching bases. Trimming left V 3 bases short and J 7 bases short, with 12 bases between. CDR1 and CDR2 (germline): MDHEN, SYDVKM. The CDR3 is 13 residues long. CDR3 protein: CASSFGTLIEAFF. The DNA for the CDR3 is TGTGCCAGCAGTTTTGGGACCTTAATTGAAGCTTTCTTT.

The V and J genes are TRBV5-1 and TRBJ2-3; 7 nucleotides match TRBD1. The CDR3 runs 17 residues. The junction had 7 bases not matched to a gene; V was cut back by 0 bases and J by 0 bases. Per the germline V gene, CDR1 is SGHRS and CDR2 is YFSETQ. DNA of the CDR3: TGCGCCAGCAGCTTGGAGACAGGGAGACCTAGCACAGATACGCAGTATTTT. Residues: CASSLETGRPSTDTQYF. Drawing the rest from reference TRBV5-1 and TRBJ2-3, the complete variable domain is KAGVTQTPRYLIKTRGQQVTLSCSPISGHRSVSWYQQTPGQGLQFLFEYFSETQRNKGNFPGRFSGRQFSNSRSEMNVSTLELGDSALYLCASSLETGRPSTDTQYFGPGTRLTVL.

The V gene is TRBV18, the J gene TRBJ2-7, with 7 nucleotides matching TRBD2. Per germline, CDR1 KGHSH and CDR2 LQKENI. This CDR3 is 15 amino acids long. With 3 bases clipped from V and 5 bases from J, the junction kept 10 bases outside the gene matches. CDR3 protein: CASSPRGGSGDEQYF. For the CDR3, the DNA is TGTGCCAGCTCACCGAGGGGCGGGAGCGGGGACGAGCAGTACTTC.

The chain links TRBV29-1 to TRBJ1-3; D remains unclear. The CDR3 runs 14 residues. V shed 4 bases and J shed 2 bases, with 12 bases lying between them. Germline lookup yields CDR1 SQVTM and CDR2 ANQGSEA. The CDR3 sequence: CSVGLGQTGNTIYF. The CDR3 DNA sequence: TGCAGCGTTGGGTTAGGTCAGACTGGAAACACCATATATTTT.

The rearrangement uses TRBV29-1 and TRBJ2-1; 8 nucleotides match TRBD2. Germline values: CDR1 SQVTM, CDR2 ANQGSEA. This CDR3 region has 17 residues. The V gene end was trimmed by 1 base and the J gene end by 3 bases; junction bases not matched to a gene: 11. The CDR3 loop is CSVEGVSGEGDYNEQFF. CDR3 coding DNA: TGCAGCGTTGAAGGGGTTAGCGGGGAGGGCGACTACAATGAGCAGTTCTTC.

The V call is TRBV27, the J call TRBJ2-7, with 13 positions matching TRBD2. This CDR3 is built from 16 residues. Germline CDR1 is MNHEY and CDR2 is SMNVEV (reference sequence). The J segment lost 7 bases and the V segment lost 0 bases, leaving 6 bases of the junction unmatched. CDR3 sequence: CASSLSQGLAGKEQYF. The CDR3 region has the DNA TGTGCCAGCAGTTTATCCCAGGGACTAGCGGGAAAGGAGCAGTACTTC.

The chain employs TRBV6-5 and TRBJ1-5; D remains unclear. V lost 0 bases, J lost 5 bases, and 11 bases lay in between. Per germline, CDR1 MNHEY and CDR2 SVGAGI. The CDR3 length is 15 residues. The CDR3 DNA follows: TGTGCCAGCAGTTACTCGTGGAGAACGGATCAGCCCCAGCATTTT. This encodes CASSYSWRTDQPQHF.

This chain connects TRBV7-8 to TRBJ1-2, with D perhaps matching TRBD1 (5 bases). Germline loops: CDR1 SGHVS, CDR2 FQNEAQ. The germline V and J ends were trimmed by 5 bases and 8 bases, with 15 bases remaining between them. The CDR3 runs 13 residues. CDR3 DNA sequence: TGTGCCAGCAGCCTTGGGACCGAGGGGGGCTACACCTTC. Protein: CASSLGTEGGYTF.

V and J are TRBV5-4 and TRBJ2-7, with 9 bases matching TRBD2. The CDR3 extends over 15 amino acids. Germline CDR1 and CDR2: SGHNT and YYREEE (reference sequence). V lost 4 bases to trimming and J lost 5 bases; unmatched junction nucleotides: 10. The CDR3 reads CASSTDSGSFHEQYF. In nucleotides, the CDR3 is TGTGCCAGCAGCACCGATAGCGGGAGCTTCCACGAGCAGTACTTC.

The chain couples TRBV7-2 to TRBJ2-7, with 8 positions matching TRBD2. Germline trimming cut 9 bases from V and 3 bases from J; bases unmatched to any gene: 7. Germline-derived CDR1 and CDR2 are SGHTA and FQGNSA. This CDR3 comprises 13 residues. This CDR3 reads CASTGGAHYEQYF. The DNA of the CDR3 is TGTGCCAGTACCGGGGGGGCCCACTACGAGCAGTACTTC.

V is TRBV5-1 and J is TRBJ1-3; no clear D gene. CDR1 SGHRS and CDR2 YFSETQ come from the germline V gene. V lost 6 bases to trimming and J lost 2 bases, with 9 bases between them. CDR3 length: 13 residues. The CDR3 nucleotides are TGCGCCAGCACCATGGGCACTGGAAACACCATATATTTT. Translating it yields CASTMGTGNTIYF.

The chain uses TRBV6-5 and TRBJ2-6; TRBD2 might be the D (5 bases). Per the germline V gene, CDR1 is MNHEY and CDR2 is SVGAGI. The length of the CDR3 is 15 residues. The V end was cut by 6 bases, the J end by 0 bases, with 9 bases between. CDR3 coding DNA: TGTGCCAGCAGAGCGGTGGGCTCTGGGGCCAACGTCCTGACTTTC. As protein: CASRAVGSGANVLTF.

This sequence joins TRBV9 and TRBJ2-3; D perhaps matches TRBD2 (5 bases). CDR3 length: 15 residues. Germline CDR1 and CDR2: SGDLS and YYNGEE. The V and J ends lost 3 bases and 5 bases respectively, with 16 bases between them. Here the CDR3 DNA reads TGTGCCAGCAGCGAGGAGGACTTCGGAGGAGATACGCAGTATTTT. Residues: CASSEEDFGGDTQYF. Filled out from reference TRBV9 and TRBJ2-3, the complete variable domain reads DSGVTQTPKHLITATGQRVTLRCSPRSGDLSVYWYQQSLDQGLQFLIQYYNGEERAKGNILERFSAQQFPDLHSELNLSSLELGDSALYFCASSEEDFGGDTQYFGPGTRLTVL.